A single sample is the source of the 32 T cell receptor beta chains below, sequenced in a study of cytomegalovirus exposure and HLA in healthy donors. The assay was immunoSEQ multiplex PCR, and TCRdb's table has in-frame clones only and misses some. There are 55,000 to 80,000 clones in the sample; about 95% occur only once, and less than 4% lies in the top ten. The sequenced material came from PBMCs. These receptors came from a man aged 18 to 29 in good health and CMV-seronegative.

This chain uses TRBV6-4 with TRBJ2-1; 8 bases fit TRBD1. The J segment lost 8 bases and the V segment lost 8 bases, leaving 8 bases of the junction unmatched. The CDR3 loop spans 13 amino acids. Germline V gene data show CDR1 as MRHNA and CDR2 as SNTAGT. CDR3 loop: CASGQGAEDEQFF. DNA for the CDR3: TGTGCCAGCGGCCAGGGGGCGGAGGATGAGCAGTTCTTC.

V is TRBV11-2 and J is TRBJ1-4; a possible D gene is TRBD1 (5 bases). V was trimmed by 1 base and J by 7 bases, leaving 13 bases between them. Germline assignment: CDR1 SGHAT and CDR2 FQNNGV. The CDR3 covers 15 residues. The CDR3 loop reads CASSLGQSDVEKLFF. CDR3 nucleotides: TGTGCCAGCAGCTTAGGACAGTCAGACGTTGAAAAACTGTTTTTT.

The V call is TRBV27, the J call TRBJ1-2; 7 bases are a match to TRBD1. The J segment lost 2 bases and the V segment lost 4 bases, leaving 7 bases of the junction unmatched. The CDR3 covers 15 residues. Germline assignment: CDR1 MNHEY and CDR2 SMNVEV (reference sequence). Here the CDR3 DNA reads TGTGCCAGCAGTTCAAGGGGGACAGCAAACTATGGCTACACCTTC. Residues: CASSSRGTANYGYTF.

The V gene is TRBV6-1, the J gene TRBJ1-2, with 8 nucleotides matching TRBD1. This CDR3 is 15 amino acids long. The junction had 7 bases not matched to a gene; V was cut back by 1 base and J by 6 bases. Germline CDR1 reads MNHNS; CDR2 reads SASEGT. The CDR3 DNA reads as TGTGCCAGCAGTGAAGGGAGGGACAGGCGGGATGGCTACACCTTC. It specifies CASSEGRDRRDGYTF.

The chain carries TRBV28 and TRBJ1-2; D perhaps matches TRBD1 (6 bases). The V and J ends lost 4 bases and 2 bases respectively, with 14 bases between them. CDR3 length: 15 residues. Germline CDR1 is MDHEN and CDR2 is SYDVKM. CDR3 region: CASSSTGQFNYGYTF. The CDR3, as DNA: TGTGCCAGCAGTTCCACCGGACAGTTCAACTATGGCTACACCTTC.

The chain uses TRBV5-4 and TRBJ1-1; maybe TRBD1 (6 bases). This CDR3 is built from 16 residues. Germline V gene sequence: CDR1 SGHNT, CDR2 YYREEE (reference sequence). The ends were cut back, 3 bases at V and 8 bases at J, with 23 bases in the middle. In DNA form, the CDR3 reads TGTGCCAGCAGCTCCGGAGGGGGGGTTTTTGAAAGGGAAGCTTTCTTT. It yields the protein CASSSGGGVFEREAFF.

The chain recombines TRBV7-2 with TRBJ1-3; D is unresolved. The CDR3 loop spans 15 amino acids. V lost 2 bases and J lost 2, with 10 bases in between. Per germline, CDR1 SGHTA and CDR2 FQGNSA. The DNA for the CDR3 is TGTGCCAGCAGCTTACCTCTCCGTCCTGGAAACACCATATATTTT. Protein sequence: CASSLPLRPGNTIYF.

The V call is TRBV9, the J call TRBJ2-1; 9 bases match TRBD2. The germline V gene has CDR1 SGDLS and CDR2 YYNGEE. After removal of 0 bases from V and 6 bases from J, the junction contained 4 bases not matched to a gene. The CDR3 runs to 15 residues. CDR3 nucleotide sequence: TGTGCCAGCAGCGTAGGCGGGGGGGCCTTCAATGAGCAGTTCTTC. It is translated as CASSVGGGAFNEQFF. Supplemented by reference TRBV9 and TRBJ2-1, the full variable domain reads DSGVTQTPKHLITATGQRVTLRCSPRSGDLSVYWYQQSLDQGLQFLIQYYNGEERAKGNILERFSAQQFPDLHSELNLSSLELGDSALYFCASSVGGGAFNEQFFGPGTRLTVL.

The chain recombines TRBV29-1 with TRBJ2-3; possibly TRBD1 for D (5 bases). Germline loops: CDR1 SQVTM, CDR2 ANQGSEA. Trimming removed 6 bases from V and 0 bases from J, with 19 bases in between. The CDR3 runs to 16 residues. The CDR3 protein is CSVTLSTGLSTDTQYF. Written as DNA, the CDR3 is TGCAGCGTGACCCTCTCTACAGGTCTTAGCACAGATACGCAGTATTTT.

The V gene is TRBV25-1, the J gene TRBJ2-3; TRBD2 matches 10 bases. V was pared by 1 base and J by 1 base, with 8 bases of the junction left unmatched. Germline CDR1 MGHDK, CDR2 SYGVNS. CDR3 size: 18 residues. This chain's CDR3 is CASSEFSGGKGGTDTQYF. For the CDR3, the DNA is TGTGCCAGCAGTGAATTTAGCGGGGGGAAAGGGGGCACAGATACGCAGTATTTT. The whole variable domain, filled in from reference TRBV25-1 and TRBJ2-3, reads EADIYQTPRYLVIGTGKKITLECSQTMGHDKMYWYQQDPGMELHLIHYSYGVNSTEKGDLSSESTVSRIRTEHFPLTLESARPSHTSQYLCASSEFSGGKGGTDTQYFGPGTRLTVL.

This clone occurred once. The chain uses TRBV5-6 and TRBJ1-3; TRBD1 is a possible D gene (6 bases). Germline V gene lookup returns CDR1 SGHDT and CDR2 YYEEEE. With 4 bases removed from V and 11 bases from J, the gap between germline ends came to 19 bases. This CDR3 region has 14 residues. CDR3 sequence: CASSPGTLGTPIYF. CDR3 DNA: TGTGCCAGCAGCCCCGGGACATTGGGTACCCCCATATATTTT.

The genes are TRBV5-6 and TRBJ2-7; 9 bases fit TRBD2. The V and J ends lost 0 bases and 0 bases, in that order; junction bases with no gene match: 1. CDR1 is SGHDT, CDR2 YYEEEE, per germline. This CDR3 has 15 residues. The CDR3 loop is CASSLGGGGSYEQYF. DNA for the CDR3: TGTGCCAGCAGCTTGGGCGGGGGGGGCTCCTACGAGCAGTACTTC.

The genes are TRBV15 and TRBJ2-1, with TRBD2 matching over 9 bases. Germline trimming cut 3 bases from V and 10 bases from J; bases unmatched to any gene: 7. Germline CDR1 reads LNHNV; CDR2 reads YYDKDF (reference sequence). This CDR3 is 14 amino acids long. The CDR3 is CATSRGGGAWEQFF. The CDR3 coding sequence is TGTGCCACCAGCAGGGGCGGGGGGGCCTGGGAGCAGTTCTTC. Combining the CDR3 with reference TRBV15 and TRBJ2-1 gives the whole variable domain DAMVIQNPRYQVTQFGKPVTLSCSQTLNHNVMYWYQQKSSQAPKLLFHYYDKDFNNEADTPDNFQSRRPNTSFCFLDIRSPGLGDTAMYLCATSRGGGAWEQFFGPGTRLTVL.

This clone was recorded a few times. V and J are TRBV7-2 and TRBJ2-2; 8 bases line up with TRBD2. The CDR3 has 16 amino acids. The ends lost 4 bases at V and 7 bases at J; junction bases unmatched: 11. Germline V lookup: CDR1 SGHTA, CDR2 FQGNSA. CDR3 in DNA: TGTGCCAGCAGCTCTACCGGGACTAGAGCTCTCGGGGAGCTGTTTTTT. It specifies CASSSTGTRALGELFF. Filled out from reference TRBV7-2 and TRBJ2-2, the complete variable domain reads GAGVSQSPSNKVTEKGKDVELRCDPISGHTALYWYRQSLGQGLEFLIYFQGNSAPDKSGLPSDRFSAERTGGSVSTLTIQRTQQEDSAVYLCASSSTGTRALGELFFGEGSRLTVL.

The rearrangement uses TRBV27 and TRBJ1-2, with D possibly matching TRBD1 (6 bases). The CDR3 is 14 residues long. CDR1 and CDR2 from the germline V gene are MNHEY and SMNVEV (reference sequence). The ends were cut back, 3 bases at V and 2 bases at J, with 10 bases in the middle. DNA for the CDR3: TGTGCCAGCAGTTTTCAGGGGAAAAACTATGGCTACACCTTC. It codes for CASSFQGKNYGYTF.

This chain connects TRBV7-3 to TRBJ2-6; possible D gene TRBD2, 6 bases. Trimming removed 2 bases from V and 2 bases from J, with 7 bases in between. CDR3 length equals 15 residues. CDR1 is SGHTA, CDR2 FQGTGA, per germline. For the CDR3, the DNA is TGTGCCAGCAGCTTAGGGGAGGCTGGGGCCAACGTCCTGACTTTC. Translated, it gives CASSLGEAGANVLTF.

The chain has TRBV2 and TRBJ2-2; weak D call: TRBD2 (6 bases). Trimming took off 4 bases at V and 2 bases at J, with 14 bases between the two ends. Germline V lookup: CDR1 SNHLY, CDR2 FYNNEI. CDR3 length: 16 amino acids. The CDR3 coding sequence is TGTGCCAGCAGTGCCACGGGACTCACTAACACCGGGGAGCTGTTTTTT. Its translation: CASSATGLTNTGELFF.

This chain uses TRBV7-9 with TRBJ2-1; TRBD2 is a possible D gene (6 bases). With 5 bases removed from V and 7 bases from J, the gap between germline ends came to 18 bases. The CDR3 is 15 residues long. The germline V gene encodes CDR1 SEHNR and CDR2 FQNEAQ (reference sequence). The CDR3 DNA reads TGTGCCAGCAGCCCAGAGGGACTGGCGTGGAATGAGCAGTTCTTC. It specifies CASSPEGLAWNEQFF.

This chain uses TRBV27 with TRBJ1-2; 7 bases line up with TRBD1. The length of the CDR3 is 16 residues. Germline loops: CDR1 MNHEY, CDR2 SMNVEV (reference sequence). V was pared by 6 bases and J by 4 bases, with 14 bases of the junction left unmatched. The CDR3 DNA sequence: TGTGCCAGCAGCTCAAAGGGACAGTACCACTTCTATGGCTACACCTTC. It specifies CASSSKGQYHFYGYTF.

As regards this clone: At one end the junction does not follow the germline gene, possibly because of a read error. The chain joins TRBV7-9 to TRBJ2-1, with TRBD2 identical over 9 bases. The CDR3 loop spans 13 amino acids. The germline CDR1 and CDR2 sequences are SEHNR and FQNEAQ (reference sequence). The CDR3, as DNA: TGTGCCAGCAACTTAGCGGGGGAGGGTGAGCAGTTCTTC. Translating it yields CASNLAGEGEQFF. Based on the CDR3 plus reference TRBV7-9 and TRBJ2-1, the full variable domain is DTGVSQNPRHKITKRGQNVTFRCDPISEHNRLYWYRQTLGQGPEFLTYFQNEAQLEKSRLLSDRFSAERPKGSFSTLEIQRTEQGDSAMYLCASNLAGEGEQFFGPGTRLTVL.

The table lists this clone with a few counts. The chain joins TRBV29-1 to TRBJ1-1; no clear D gene. Germline V gene data show CDR1 as SQVTM and CDR2 as ANQGSEA. This CDR3 contains 12 residues. V was pared by 6 bases and J by 7 bases, with 15 bases between. As DNA, the CDR3 is TGCAGCGTCCGCAGGCAGATCGGTGAAGCTTTCTTT. It specifies CSVRRQIGEAFF.

This chain links TRBV7-9 with TRBJ2-5; the D gene is possibly TRBD1 (5 bases). V lost 0 bases, J lost 3 bases, and 11 bases lay in between. The CDR3 is made up of 15 amino acids. Looked up from germline, CDR1 is SEHNR and CDR2 is FQNEAQ (reference sequence). Written as DNA, the CDR3 is TGTGCCAGCAGCTTAGCAAGGGGCCGAGAAGAGACCCAGTACTTC. This codes for CASSLARGREETQYF.

The rearrangement uses TRBV7-8 and TRBJ1-1; TRBD1 matches at 7 bases. Germline V gene lookup returns CDR1 SGHVS and CDR2 FQNEAQ. This CDR3 contains 12 residues. V lost 5 bases to trimming and J lost 10 bases; unmatched junction nucleotides: 7. The chain's CDR3 is CASSPGGPGAFF. CDR3 bases: TGTGCCAGCAGCCCAGGGGGACCCGGAGCTTTCTTT.

The rearrangement joins TRBV5-1 to TRBJ2-1, with 13 bases lining up with TRBD2. Germline CDR1 is SGHRS and CDR2 is YFSETQ. This CDR3 comprises 15 residues. V lost 4 bases, J lost 6 bases, and 4 bases stayed unmatched. DNA for the CDR3: TGCGCCAGCAGCACGACTAGCGGGGGGCTCAATGAGCAGTTCTTC. Translation: CASSTTSGGLNEQFF.

The chain couples TRBV9 to TRBJ1-1, with D perhaps matching TRBD1 (6 bases). The CDR3 covers 13 residues. V lost 2 bases and J 3 bases, leaving 8 bases between the germline ends. Germline CDR1 SGDLS, CDR2 YYNGEE. CDR3 sequence reads: CASSVKGDTEAFF. CDR3 DNA: TGTGCCAGCAGCGTTAAGGGGGACACTGAAGCTTTCTTT.

This sequence joins TRBV18 and TRBJ1-1; no clear D. V was shortened by 1 base and J by 1 base, with 13 bases between the two germline ends. Germline V gives CDR1 KGHSH, CDR2 LQKENI. This CDR3 has 16 amino acids. The DNA for the CDR3 is TGTGCCAGCTCACCACTGGGGAGCGGCGGGAACACTGAAGCTTTCTTT. It is translated as CASSPLGSGGNTEAFF.

The genes are TRBV30 and TRBJ2-1; possibly TRBD1 for D (6 bases). Germline CDR1 and CDR2: GTSNPN and SVGIG (reference sequence). The length of the CDR3 is 11 residues. Trimming removed 4 bases at V and 10 bases at J, with 11 bases between. In DNA form, the CDR3 reads TGTGCCTGGAACCATAGGGGGGAGCAGTTCTTC. Protein: CAWNHRGEQFF.

The J gene is TRBJ2-5, the V gene TRBV7-2, with TRBD2 matching 12 bases. This CDR3 has 16 residues. Trimming removed 6 bases from V and 4 bases from J; junction bases left unmatched: 9. Germline V CDR1 and CDR2: SGHTA, FQGNSA. The CDR3 DNA sequence: TGTGCCAGCAGTGGGGTTGCTAGCGGGGGGGGAGAGACCCAGTACTTC. It yields the protein CASSGVASGGGETQYF. Drawing the rest from reference TRBV7-2 and TRBJ2-5, the complete variable domain is GAGVSQSPSNKVTEKGKDVELRCDPISGHTALYWYRQSLGQGLEFLIYFQGNSAPDKSGLPSDRFSAERTGGSVSTLTIQRTQQEDSAVYLCASSGVASGGGETQYFGPGTRLLVL.

J is TRBJ2-5 and V is TRBV6-5, with TRBD1 as a possible D gene (7 bases). The J call may be faulty, since TRBJ2-7 better matches the DNA end. The CDR3 covers 16 residues. The germline V gene has CDR1 MNHEY and CDR2 SVGAGI. DNA for the CDR3: TGTGCCAGCAGTTACTCGCCAGGGGGGAACAATTACGAGCAGTACTTC. As protein: CASSYSPGGNNYEQYF.

V usage is TRBV9 and J usage is TRBJ2-6; D ambiguous. V shed 3 bases and J shed 0 bases, with 13 bases lying between them. Germline V lookup: CDR1 SGDLS, CDR2 YYNGEE. The CDR3 length is 17 residues. CDR3 protein: CASSGNRQSSGANVLTF. CDR3 nucleotide sequence: TGTGCCAGCAGCGGCAACCGACAATCCTCTGGGGCCAACGTCCTGACTTTC.

This chain links TRBV7-2 with TRBJ2-7; the D gene is possibly TRBD2 (5 bases). The CDR3 is 14 residues long. CDR1 SGHTA and CDR2 FQGNSA come from the germline V gene. The ends were cut back, 5 bases at V and 3 bases at J, with 14 bases in the middle. Written as DNA, the CDR3 is TGTGCCAGCAGCGCCCGGGAACCCTACTACGAGCAGTACTTC. Protein: CASSAREPYYEQYF. Complete variable domain (other parts from reference TRBV7-2 and TRBJ2-7): GAGVSQSPSNKVTEKGKDVELRCDPISGHTALYWYRQSLGQGLEFLIYFQGNSAPDKSGLPSDRFSAERTGGSVSTLTIQRTQQEDSAVYLCASSAREPYYEQYFGPGTRLTVT.

This chain uses TRBV7-2 with TRBJ2-3, with D maybe TRBD2 (6 bases). The CDR3 totals 14 residues. The V and J ends lost 0 bases and 6 bases respectively, with 10 bases between them. Germline V lookup: CDR1 SGHTA, CDR2 FQGNSA. Here the CDR3 reads CASSLAAGGDTQYF. The CDR3 DNA reads as TGTGCCAGCAGCTTAGCTGCCGGAGGGGATACGCAGTATTTT.